These 24 T cell receptor beta chains were sequenced from one sample in a study of early T cells in non-severe SARS-CoV-2 infection. MiXCR was run by TCRdb on the 5' RACE reads, yielding one entry per CDR3 protein. The sample records around 20,000 distinct CDR3 sequences, roughly 4% being singletons. Material for sequencing was whole blood. These TCRs come from an adult who was a healthcare worker with PCR-confirmed SARS-CoV-2 infection or an uninfected control (not recorded which).

As DNA, the CDR3 is TGCAGTGGGGCGGGGACATACAATGAGCAGTTCTTC. Amino acid sequence: CSGAGTYNEQFF. The chain joins TRBV20-1 to TRBJ2-1; D may be TRBD1 or TRBD2 (6 bases each). Trimming left V 7 bases short and J 4 bases short, with 11 bases between. The V gene's germline CDR1 is DFQATT and CDR2 SNEGSKA (reference sequence). The CDR3 consists of 12 residues.

This clonotype was counted many times. The chain carries TRBV27 and TRBJ1-1; no reliable D call. The CDR3 is 12 amino acids. CDR1 is MNHEY, CDR2 SMNVEV, per germline (reference sequence). Between the trimmed V and J ends, which lost 3 bases and 7 bases, there was a span of 9 bases. The CDR3 bases are TGTGCCAGCAGTTTCCCGTTAGGTGAAGCTTTCTTT. It translates to CASSFPLGEAFF.

By sample share, this clonotype is medium-sized. The chain has TRBV6-1 and TRBJ2-6, with 7 bases identical to TRBD1. Trimming removed 6 bases from V and 2 bases from J; junction bases left unmatched: 10. Germline CDR1 and CDR2: MNHNS and SASEGT. There are 17 residues in the CDR3. CDR3 DNA: TGTGCCAGCAGCCCGCCCGTAGACAGGGCTGGGGCCAACGTCCTGACTTTC. It is translated as CASSPPVDRAGANVLTF.

This clonotype showed up just a few times. The chain recombines TRBV7-8 with TRBJ2-5, with TRBD2 matching 10 bases. CDR1 SGHVS and CDR2 FQNEAQ come from the germline V gene. The ends lost 5 bases at V and 4 bases at J; junction bases unmatched: 7. The CDR3 is made up of 15 amino acids. CDR3 sequence: CASSPVAGGVETQYF. CDR3 coding DNA: TGTGCCAGCAGCCCGGTAGCGGGGGGAGTAGAGACCCAGTACTTC.

Many counts were recorded for this clonotype. The genes are TRBV7-6 and TRBJ2-2; D not resolved. Trimming stripped 4 bases from V and 0 bases from J, with 12 bases between. The germline CDR1 and CDR2 sequences are SGHVS and FNYEAQ. The CDR3 consists of 16 residues. CDR3 in amino acids: CASSSEPRANTGELFF. As DNA, the CDR3 is TGTGCCAGCAGCTCGGAACCACGGGCGAACACCGGGGAGCTGTTTTTT.

Many counts were recorded for this clonotype. The rearrangement uses TRBV27 and TRBJ2-7; no firm D call. The V gene lost 3 bases and the J gene lost 1 base, with 7 bases spanning the gap. CDR3 length: 13 amino acids. Germline CDR1 MNHEY, CDR2 SMNVEV (reference sequence). The CDR3 region has the DNA TGTGCCAGCAGTTTTGGAACATCCTACGAGCAGTACTTC. Amino acid sequence: CASSFGTSYEQYF.

This clonotype was observed at least ten times. The chain recombines TRBV11-2 with TRBJ1-1; D uncertain. The germline CDR1 and CDR2 sequences are SGHAT and FQNNGV. The CDR3 sequence is 13 residues long. The V end was cut by 5 bases, the J end by 5 bases, with 12 bases between. The CDR3 sequence is CASSREVVTEAFF. CDR3 sequence (DNA): TGTGCCAGCAGCCGTGAAGTGGTGACTGAAGCTTTCTTT.

This clonotype showed up many times. The chain links TRBV5-1 to TRBJ2-7; TRBD1 is a possible D gene (6 bases). From germline, CDR1 is SGHRS and CDR2 YFSETQ. The ends were cut back, 0 bases at V and 0 bases at J, with 10 bases in the middle. The CDR3 has 15 amino acids. The CDR3 protein is CASSLAGTNSYEQYF. The CDR3 DNA reads as TGCGCCAGCAGCTTGGCCGGGACAAACTCCTACGAGCAGTACTTC.

This clonotype was recorded many times. The V gene is TRBV12-3 or TRBV12-4, the J gene TRBJ2-2; D unresolved. The CDR3 covers 16 residues. V was clipped by 4 bases and J by 5 bases, with 17 bases between them. In DNA, the CDR3 is TGTGCCAGCAGTTCCTCGCCCCCCTTGGATACCGGGGAGCTGTTTTTT. Protein sequence: CASSSSPPLDTGELFF.

Ten or more counts support this clonotype. This rearrangement joins TRBV5-4 to TRBJ1-1, with D tentatively TRBD1 (5 bases). V shed 0 bases and J shed 8 bases, with 14 bases lying between them. This CDR3 has 14 residues. Germline assignment: CDR1 SGHNT and CDR2 YYREEE (reference sequence). The CDR3 protein is CASSLEGRRMEAFF. CDR3 DNA sequence: TGTGCCAGCAGCTTGGAGGGGCGCCGGATGGAAGCTTTCTTT. Full variable domain (rest looked up from reference TRBV5-4 and TRBJ1-1): ETGVTQSPTHLIKTRGQQVTLRCSSQSGHNTVSWYQQALGQGPQFIFQYYREEENGRGNFPPRFSGLQFPNYSSELNVNALELDDSALYLCASSLEGRRMEAFFGQGTRLTVV.

The table lists this clonotype with many counts. The rearrangement uses TRBV19 and TRBJ2-1; a weak D match, TRBD1 (5 bases). V lost 4 bases and J lost 0, with 16 bases in between. The germline V gene has CDR1 LNHDA and CDR2 SQIVND (reference sequence). This CDR3 contains 17 residues. The CDR3 DNA sequence: TGTGCCAGTAGTACCCTTCCAGGGTGGAGCTCCTACAATGAGCAGTTCTTC. The encoded protein is CASSTLPGWSSYNEQFF.

This clonotype was picked up many times. The rearrangement links TRBV20-1 to TRBJ1-2; 7 nucleotides line up with TRBD1. The CDR3 has 15 amino acids. Trimming at V came to 0 bases and at J to 2 bases, leaving 6 bases not matched to a gene. From germline, CDR1 is DFQATT and CDR2 SNEGSKA (reference sequence). The CDR3 DNA reads as TGCAGTGCTAGAGATCTAGGGGGCGACAACTATGGCTACACCTTC. Its translation: CSARDLGGDNYGYTF.

In this sample, this clonotype turned up many times. V is TRBV20-1 and J is TRBJ1-5; the D is unclear. V lost 3 bases and J 7 bases, leaving 13 bases between the germline ends. Germline V gene lookup returns CDR1 DFQATT and CDR2 SNEGSKA (reference sequence). The CDR3 spans 13 residues. The CDR3 protein is CSASIGPRQPQHF. CDR3 in DNA: TGCAGTGCTAGTATAGGGCCACGACAGCCCCAGCATTTT.

In this sample, this clonotype turned up many times. This rearrangement joins TRBV20-1 to TRBJ1-1; D gene unclear. V lost 4 bases and J lost 0, with 15 bases in between. Germline values: CDR1 DFQATT, CDR2 SNEGSKA (reference sequence). The CDR3 length is 15 residues. CDR3 loop: CSATPGQIMNTEAFF. Written as DNA, the CDR3 is TGCAGTGCTACCCCCGGGCAGATCATGAACACTGAAGCTTTCTTT.

This clonotype has a handful of counts. The chain links TRBV3-1 to TRBJ1-2; 7 positions match TRBD1. CDR3 length equals 15 residues. After removal of 1 base from V and 2 bases from J, the junction contained 4 bases not matched to a gene. Germline-derived CDR1 and CDR2 are LGHDT and YNNKEL (reference sequence). Here the CDR3 DNA reads TGTGCCAGCAGCCAAGTGGAGACAGGGAACTATGGCTACACCTTC. Amino acid sequence: CASSQVETGNYGYTF.

This clonotype has ten or more counts. The J gene is TRBJ2-7, the V gene TRBV20-1; 8 nucleotides align to TRBD1. The CDR3 runs 12 residues. The junction had 2 bases not matched to a gene; V was cut back by 3 bases and J by 4 bases. Germline V lookup: CDR1 DFQATT, CDR2 SNEGSKA (reference sequence). The CDR3 here is CSASGTGYEQYF. DNA of the CDR3: TGCAGTGCTAGCGGGACAGGTTACGAGCAGTACTTC.

V gene TRBV11-2 combines with J gene TRBJ1-1, with 10 nucleotides matching TRBD1. This CDR3 comprises 15 residues. Germline V gives CDR1 SGHAT, CDR2 FQNNGV. Trimming at V came to 5 bases and at J to 5 bases, leaving 8 bases not matched to a gene. CDR3 loop: CASSPNADRGTEAFF. Written as DNA, the CDR3 is TGTGCCAGCAGCCCCAATGCGGACAGGGGGACTGAAGCTTTCTTT.

This clonotype was counted at least ten times. The chain combines TRBV10-3 with TRBJ2-5; 13 bases align to TRBD2. CDR1 and CDR2 (germline): ENHRY, SYGVKD. V lost 4 bases to trimming and J lost 2 bases; unmatched junction nucleotides: 7. This CDR3 comprises 17 residues. CDR3 in DNA: TGTGCCATCAGTGGGCCTCCGGGACTAGCGGGGCAAGAGACCCAGTACTTC. Its translation: CAISGPPGLAGQETQYF.

This clonotype was counted ten times or more. The J gene is TRBJ2-1, the V gene TRBV7-9; 10 positions agree with TRBD2. V lost 1 base, J lost 5 bases, and 8 bases stayed unmatched. The CDR3 contains 17 residues. Germline V CDR1 and CDR2: SEHNR, FQNEAQ (reference sequence). CDR3 nucleotides: TGTGCCAGCAGCTTAGATCTACAGCGGGGGGGCCACAATGAGCAGTTCTTC. It yields the protein CASSLDLQRGGHNEQFF.

The chain joins TRBV30 to TRBJ1-1; no clear D. The CDR3 runs to 11 residues. Trimming cost V 8 bases and J 5 bases, with 12 bases left between them. Looked up from germline, CDR1 is GTSNPN and CDR2 is SVGIG (reference sequence). The CDR3 protein is CAGTRRTEAFF. Written as DNA, the CDR3 is TGTGCCGGAACACGTAGGACTGAAGCTTTCTTT.

This clonotype was detected many times. The chain has TRBV4-1 and TRBJ1-1, with 7 bases fitting TRBD1. This CDR3 is built from 13 residues. Germline V gene sequence: CDR1 MGHRA, CDR2 YSYEKL. Trimming took 6 bases from V and 1 from J; bases not matched to a gene: 2. The CDR3, as DNA: TGCGCCAGCAGGGGACAGAGGAACACTGAAGCTTTCTTT. Residues: CASRGQRNTEAFF.

This chain connects TRBV20-1 to TRBJ1-2, with 7 bases that match TRBD1. The length of the CDR3 is 14 residues. With 3 bases clipped from V and 3 bases from J, the junction kept 7 bases outside the gene matches. Germline assignment: CDR1 DFQATT and CDR2 SNEGSKA (reference sequence). CDR3 loop: CSARRQGEDYGYTF. CDR3 sequence (DNA): TGCAGTGCTAGGAGACAGGGCGAGGACTATGGCTACACCTTC.

This clonotype was counted ten times or more. For the CDR3, the DNA is TGCGCCAGCAGCTTGATGAGGGACCGGGACGAGCAGTACTTC. This encodes CASSLMRDRDEQYF. The genes are TRBV5-1 and TRBJ2-7; TRBD1 or TRBD2 may be the D gene (5 bases each). Germline CDR1 and CDR2: SGHRS and YFSETQ. Trimming removed 1 base at V and 5 bases at J, with 13 bases between. The length of the CDR3 is 14 residues.

At least ten counts were recorded for this clonotype. The gene calls are TRBV20-1 and TRBJ2-3, with 14 bases lining up with TRBD2. Germline lookup yields CDR1 DFQATT and CDR2 SNEGSKA (reference sequence). The CDR3 sequence is 19 residues long. V lost 3 bases, J lost 8 bases, and 19 bases stayed unmatched. This chain's CDR3 is CSARDGPERLAGGRGTQYF. CDR3 nucleotides: TGCAGTGCTAGGGACGGGCCCGAGCGACTAGCGGGGGGGCGTGGTACGCAGTATTTT.